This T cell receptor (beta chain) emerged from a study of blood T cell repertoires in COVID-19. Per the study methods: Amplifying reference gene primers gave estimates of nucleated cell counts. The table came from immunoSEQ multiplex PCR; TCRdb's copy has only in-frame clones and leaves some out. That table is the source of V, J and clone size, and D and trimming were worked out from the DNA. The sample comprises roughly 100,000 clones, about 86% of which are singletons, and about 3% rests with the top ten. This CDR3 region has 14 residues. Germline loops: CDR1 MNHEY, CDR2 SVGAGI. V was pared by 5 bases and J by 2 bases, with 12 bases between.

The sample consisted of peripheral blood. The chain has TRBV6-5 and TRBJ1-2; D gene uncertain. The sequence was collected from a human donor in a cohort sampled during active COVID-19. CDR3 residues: CASSPRRVNYGYTF. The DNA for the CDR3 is TGTGCCAGCAGTCCCCGGAGAGTAAACTATGGCTACACCTTC.